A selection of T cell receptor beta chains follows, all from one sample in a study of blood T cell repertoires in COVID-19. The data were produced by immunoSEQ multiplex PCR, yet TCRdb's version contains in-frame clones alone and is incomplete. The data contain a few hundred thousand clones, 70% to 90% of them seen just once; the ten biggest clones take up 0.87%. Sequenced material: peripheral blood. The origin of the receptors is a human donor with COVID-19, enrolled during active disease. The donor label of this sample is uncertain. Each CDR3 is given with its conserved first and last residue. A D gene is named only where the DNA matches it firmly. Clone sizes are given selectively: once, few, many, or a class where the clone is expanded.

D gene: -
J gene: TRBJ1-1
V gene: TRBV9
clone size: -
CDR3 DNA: TGTGCCAGCAGCGTACAGGTGGATACTGAAGCTTTCTTT
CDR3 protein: CASSVQVDTEAFF

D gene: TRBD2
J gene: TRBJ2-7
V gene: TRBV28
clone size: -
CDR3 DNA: TGTGCCAGCAGTCCCTCGGGGGGACCCTACGAGCAGTACTTC
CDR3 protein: CASSPSGGPYEQYF

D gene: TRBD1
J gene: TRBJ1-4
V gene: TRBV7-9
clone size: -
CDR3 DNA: TGTGCCAGCAGGAAGGACAGGGGTAATGAAAAACTGTTTTTT
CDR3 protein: CASRKDRGNEKLFF

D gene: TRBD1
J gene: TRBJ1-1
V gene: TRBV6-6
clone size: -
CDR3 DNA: TGTGCCAGCAGTCGTCCCGGGACAGGTTTGGGTATCTTT
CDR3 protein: CASSRPGTGLGIF

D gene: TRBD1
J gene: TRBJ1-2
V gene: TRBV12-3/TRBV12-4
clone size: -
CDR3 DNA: TGTGCCAGCAGTTGGACAGGCGGTGGCTACACCTTC
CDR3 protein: CASSWTGGGYTF

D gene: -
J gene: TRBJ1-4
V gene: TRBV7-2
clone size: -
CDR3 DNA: TGTGCCAGCAGCTTAGATGCTGGTCCTGGAGGTGAAAAACTGTTTTTT
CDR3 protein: CASSLDAGPGGEKLFF

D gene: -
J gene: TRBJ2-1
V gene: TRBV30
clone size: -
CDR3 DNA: TGTGCCTGGAGAACAAGCGCGGGAACCTACAATGAGCAGTTCTTC
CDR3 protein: CAWRTSAGTYNEQFF

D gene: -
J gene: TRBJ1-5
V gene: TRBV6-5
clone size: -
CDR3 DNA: TGTGCCAGCAGTTTCGACAGGATCAATCAGCCCCAGCATTTT
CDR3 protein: CASSFDRINQPQHF

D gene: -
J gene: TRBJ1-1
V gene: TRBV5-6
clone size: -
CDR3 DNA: TGTGCCAGCAGCTTACGGAGGAACACTGAAGCTTTCTTT
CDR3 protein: CASSLRRNTEAFF

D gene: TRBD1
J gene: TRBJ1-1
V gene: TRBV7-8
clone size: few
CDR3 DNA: TGTGCCAGCAGCCCGGACAGGTCGCTCCGGCTGGGAACTGAAGCTTTCTTT
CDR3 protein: CASSPDRSLRLGTEAFF

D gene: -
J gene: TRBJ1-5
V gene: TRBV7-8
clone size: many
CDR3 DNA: TGTGCCAGCAGCCGCTCGCCCCGGAGCAATCAGCCCCAGCATTTT
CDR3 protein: CASSRSPRSNQPQHF

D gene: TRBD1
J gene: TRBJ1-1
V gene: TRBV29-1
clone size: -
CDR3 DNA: TGCAGCGCGAGACAGGGGGTCAGCACTGAAGCTTTCTTT
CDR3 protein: CSARQGVSTEAFF

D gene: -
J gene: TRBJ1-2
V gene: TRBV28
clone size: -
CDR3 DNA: TGTGCCAGCAGTTTAATGGGTCTAGCTAACTATGGCTACACCTTC
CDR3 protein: CASSLMGLANYGYTF

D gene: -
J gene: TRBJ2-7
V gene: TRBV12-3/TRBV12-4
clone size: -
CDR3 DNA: TGTGCCAGCAGTTCCCCGGGATCCTACGAGCAGTACTTC
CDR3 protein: CASSSPGSYEQYF

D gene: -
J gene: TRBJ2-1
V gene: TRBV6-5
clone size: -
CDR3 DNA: TGTGCCAGCAGTTACTCCTTTGGGGGCGGCGAGTTCTTC
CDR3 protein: CASSYSFGGGEFF

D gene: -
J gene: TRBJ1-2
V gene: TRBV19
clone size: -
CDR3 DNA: TGTGCCAGTAGTTTACAGGGTGGCTATTTGCATGGCTACACCTTC
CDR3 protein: CASSLQGGYLHGYTF

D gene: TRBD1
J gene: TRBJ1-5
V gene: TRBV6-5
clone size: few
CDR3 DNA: TGTGCCAGCAGTTACGGACAGGGGAGGGAGCCCCAGCATTTT
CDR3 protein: CASSYGQGREPQHF

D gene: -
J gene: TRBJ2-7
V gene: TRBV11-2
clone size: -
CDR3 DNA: TGTGCCAGCAGTGGTCAAACACTAAGCTACGAGCAGTACTTC
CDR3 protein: CASSGQTLSYEQYF

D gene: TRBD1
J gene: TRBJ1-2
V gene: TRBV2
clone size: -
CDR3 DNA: TGTGCCAGCAGTGAAACGGACAGGTTAAGAATCACCTTC
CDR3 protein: CASSETDRLRITF

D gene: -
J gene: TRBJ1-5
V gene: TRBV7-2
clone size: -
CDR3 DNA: TGTGCCAGCAGCTCCGAGGTCCGGAGGCCCCAGCATTTT
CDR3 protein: CASSSEVRRPQHF

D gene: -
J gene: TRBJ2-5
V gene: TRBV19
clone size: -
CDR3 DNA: TGTGCCAGTAGTATAGCAAGGGCAGGGGCAGAGACCCAGTACTTC
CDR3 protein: CASSIARAGAETQYF

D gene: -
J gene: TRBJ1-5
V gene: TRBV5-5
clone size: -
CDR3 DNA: TGTGCCAGCAGCACCCGGGACAATCAGCCCCAGCATTTT
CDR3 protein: CASSTRDNQPQHF